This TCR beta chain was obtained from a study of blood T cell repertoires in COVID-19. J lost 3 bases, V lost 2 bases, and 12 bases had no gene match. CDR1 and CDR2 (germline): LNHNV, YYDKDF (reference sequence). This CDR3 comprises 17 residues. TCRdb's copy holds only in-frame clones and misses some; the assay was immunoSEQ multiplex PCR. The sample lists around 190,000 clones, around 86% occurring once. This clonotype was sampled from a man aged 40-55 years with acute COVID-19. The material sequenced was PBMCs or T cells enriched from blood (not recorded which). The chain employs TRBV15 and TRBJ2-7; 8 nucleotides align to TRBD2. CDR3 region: CATSRPPVLAGHYEQYF. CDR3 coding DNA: TGTGCCACCAGCAGACCCCCCGTCCTAGCGGGCCACTACGAGCAGTACTTC.